A selection of T cell receptor beta chains follows, all from one sample in a study of T cell responses to AZD1222 COVID-19 vaccine. Some clones are missing from TCRdb's copy, which holds only in-frame ones; the method was immunoSEQ multiplex PCR. The sample carries 25,000 to 30,000 clones, 89% recorded once. Specimen: peripheral blood, collected on day 0 of AZD1222 vaccination. These receptors were collected from an adult in good health. Each CDR3 is given with its conserved first and last residue. Fields, in order: CDR3 protein, V gene, J gene, CDR3 length, clone size. Size tells how often a clone was seen (once, few, many) or the class of an expanded clone, and some rows leave it out.

CDR3aa: CASSRTGVEQFF
v_gene: TRBV3-1/TRBV3-2
j_gene: TRBJ2-1
len: 12
abundance: few

CDR3aa: CARGREVHEQYF
v_gene: TRBV6-5
j_gene: TRBJ2-7
len: 12
abundance: -

CDR3aa: CASSYGYTQYF
v_gene: TRBV27
j_gene: TRBJ2-3
len: 11
abundance: -

CDR3aa: CATSRDRRDSGNTIYF
v_gene: TRBV15
j_gene: TRBJ1-3
len: 16
abundance: -

CDR3aa: CASKVEGTSNTEAFF
v_gene: TRBV2
j_gene: TRBJ1-1
len: 15
abundance: -

CDR3aa: CASSLAAGDDGYTF
v_gene: TRBV5-1
j_gene: TRBJ1-2
len: 14
abundance: -

CDR3aa: CSVEYGQVTYEQFF
v_gene: TRBV29-1
j_gene: TRBJ2-1
len: 14
abundance: -

CDR3aa: CASSVVPGTEAFF
v_gene: TRBV9
j_gene: TRBJ1-1
len: 13
abundance: once

CDR3aa: CASSRTGNTEAFF
v_gene: TRBV19
j_gene: TRBJ1-1
len: 13
abundance: -

CDR3aa: CATSREGRGRLYEQYF
v_gene: TRBV15
j_gene: TRBJ2-7
len: 16
abundance: -

CDR3aa: CASSPPASPGELFF
v_gene: TRBV7-9
j_gene: TRBJ2-2
len: 14
abundance: -

CDR3aa: CASSGQANTEAFF
v_gene: TRBV18
j_gene: TRBJ1-1
len: 13
abundance: -

CDR3aa: CASSDLGPPEAFF
v_gene: TRBV2
j_gene: TRBJ1-1
len: 13
abundance: once

CDR3aa: CARGQQQGAYTF
v_gene: TRBV3-1/TRBV3-2
j_gene: TRBJ1-2
len: 12
abundance: -

CDR3aa: CASSSEGARHEKLFF
v_gene: TRBV5-1
j_gene: TRBJ1-4
len: 15
abundance: -

CDR3aa: CASSYSKQNTGELFF
v_gene: TRBV6-5
j_gene: TRBJ2-2
len: 15
abundance: -

CDR3aa: CASSLTWTVDQPQHF
v_gene: TRBV4-1
j_gene: TRBJ1-5
len: 15
abundance: -

CDR3aa: CAWSVGGEQFF
v_gene: TRBV30
j_gene: TRBJ2-1
len: 11
abundance: -

CDR3aa: CASSQEIADEQFF
v_gene: TRBV4-3
j_gene: TRBJ2-1
len: 13
abundance: -

CDR3aa: CASSSGGEGTDTQYF
v_gene: TRBV7-9
j_gene: TRBJ2-3
len: 15
abundance: -

CDR3aa: CASSTTGTDTQYF
v_gene: TRBV19
j_gene: TRBJ2-3
len: 13
abundance: -

CDR3aa: CASSYSNYENTEAFF
v_gene: TRBV6-6
j_gene: TRBJ1-1
len: 15
abundance: -